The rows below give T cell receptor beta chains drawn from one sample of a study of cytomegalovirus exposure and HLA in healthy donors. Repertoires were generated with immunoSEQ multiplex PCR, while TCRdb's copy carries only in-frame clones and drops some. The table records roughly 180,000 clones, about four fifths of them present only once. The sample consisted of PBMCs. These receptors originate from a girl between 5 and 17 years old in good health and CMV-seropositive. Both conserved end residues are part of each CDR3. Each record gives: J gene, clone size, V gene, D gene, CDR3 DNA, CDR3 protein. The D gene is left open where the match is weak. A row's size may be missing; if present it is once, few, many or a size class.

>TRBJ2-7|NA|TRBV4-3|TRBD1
TGCGCCAGCAGCCAAGAGAGTAAAGGGGGCTGGACCTACGAGCAGTACTTC
CASSQESKGGWTYEQYF
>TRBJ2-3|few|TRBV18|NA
TGTGCCAGCTCATCATCGGGCCTTAATAAGGGGACGCAGTATTTT
CASSSSGLNKGTQYF
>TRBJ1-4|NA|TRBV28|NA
TGTGCCAGCAGTTTATACCCCCTTGGGGGGGAAACTAATGAAAAACTGTTTTTT
CASSLYPLGGETNEKLFF
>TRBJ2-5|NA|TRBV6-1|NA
TGTGCCAGCTTACAGCGGAGAGGGGAGACCCAGTACTTC
CASLQRRGETQYF
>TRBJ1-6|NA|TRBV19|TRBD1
TGTGCCAGTAGTACCGCGACAGGGGTTAATTCACCCCTCCACTTT
CASSTATGVNSPLHF
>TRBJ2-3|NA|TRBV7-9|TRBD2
TGTGCCAGCAGCTTAGGGCTGGCGGGGGGGCGAACAGATACGCAGTATTTT
CASSLGLAGGRTDTQYF
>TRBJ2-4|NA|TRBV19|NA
TGTGCCAGTAGTATATTGGGGGCAGGCAAAAACATTCAGTACTTC
CASSILGAGKNIQYF
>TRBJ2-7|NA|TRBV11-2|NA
TGTGCCAGCAGCTCCACAGAATTCTACGAGCAGTACTTC
CASSSTEFYEQYF
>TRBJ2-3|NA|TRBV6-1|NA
TGTGCCAGCAGTGTGTCAGGTCCAGATACGCAGTATTTT
CASSVSGPDTQYF
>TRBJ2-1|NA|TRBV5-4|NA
TGTGCCAGCAGCGACGGGGTTGTGGATGAGCAGTTCTTC
CASSDGVVDEQFF
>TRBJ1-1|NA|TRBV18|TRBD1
TGTGCCAGCTCACCCGGACAGGGACTGAACACTGAAGCTTTCTTT
CASSPGQGLNTEAFF
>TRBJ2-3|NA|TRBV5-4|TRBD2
TGTGCCAGCAGCTATACCTTGGGGGGGAGCACAGATACGCAGTATTTT
CASSYTLGGSTDTQYF
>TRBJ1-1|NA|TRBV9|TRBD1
TGTGCCAGCCAGGGGGGACTGAACACTGAAGCTTTCTTT
CASQGGLNTEAFF
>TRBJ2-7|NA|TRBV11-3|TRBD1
TGTGCCAGCAGCCGTGGGACAGGGGGCTTTGACGAGCAGTACTTC
CASSRGTGGFDEQYF
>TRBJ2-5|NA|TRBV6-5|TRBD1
TGTGCCAGCAGTTACCCGGGACAGGGGATGGAGACCCAGTACTTC
CASSYPGQGMETQYF
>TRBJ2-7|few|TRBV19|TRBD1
TGTGCCAGTAGTAGAGGGACAGATTACTACGAGCAGTACTTC
CASSRGTDYYEQYF
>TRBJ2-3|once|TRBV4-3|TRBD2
TGCGCCAGCAGCCAACTGAGCGGGGGGGTTGCCACAGATACGCAGTATTTT
CASSQLSGGVATDTQYF
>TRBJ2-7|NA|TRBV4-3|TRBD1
TGCGCCAGCAGCCAAGGGACAGGGCGCTACGAGCAGTACTTC
CASSQGTGRYEQYF
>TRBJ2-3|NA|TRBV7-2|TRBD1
TGTGCCAGCAGCTTATGGGTGACAGGGGTACTAGATACGCAGTATTTT
CASSLWVTGVLDTQYF
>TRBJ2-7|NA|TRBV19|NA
TGTGCCAGTAGTCCCGGGGTCCTGGAGGACGAGCAGTACTTC
CASSPGVLEDEQYF
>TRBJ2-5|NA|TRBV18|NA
TGTGCCAGCTCACCAAAGAACTCGGGAGAGACCCAGTACTTC
CASSPKNSGETQYF
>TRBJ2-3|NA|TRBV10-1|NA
TGCGCCAGCAGTGAGGACGGGGGGCCCGGGGATACGCAGTATTTT
CASSEDGGPGDTQYF
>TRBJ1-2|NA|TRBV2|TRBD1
TGTGCCAGCCCGAGAGGGGGCTGGGGCTATGGCTACACCTTC
CASPRGGWGYGYTF
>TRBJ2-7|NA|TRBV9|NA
TGTGCCAGCAGCGTAGAGCCCGCGAGCTCCTACGAGCAGTACTTC
CASSVEPASSYEQYF
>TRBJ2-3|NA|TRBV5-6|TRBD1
TGTGCCAGCAGCCCGACAGGGGCAGATACGCAGTATTTT
CASSPTGADTQYF
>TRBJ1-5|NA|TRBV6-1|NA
TGTGCCAGCAGTCTCCGTCCCCAGCATTTT
CASSLRPQHF
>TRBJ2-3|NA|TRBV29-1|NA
TGCAGCGTTGAAAGGGGGTCCAGCACAGATACGCAGTATTTT
CSVERGSSTDTQYF
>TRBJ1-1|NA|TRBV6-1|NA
TGTGCCAGCAGGTCGAGGGCGTCGGCAAACACTGAAGCTTTCTTT
CASRSRASANTEAFF
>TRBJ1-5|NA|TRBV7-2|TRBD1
TGTGCCAGCAGCTCCGGGACAGGGAGCCAGCCCCAGCATTTT
CASSSGTGSQPQHF
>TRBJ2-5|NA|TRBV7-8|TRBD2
TGTGCCAGCAGCGTGGGACTACAAGAGACCCAGTACTTC
CASSVGLQETQYF
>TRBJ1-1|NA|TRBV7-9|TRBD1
TGTGCCAGCAGCTCCCAGGGGGGAAAGCTTACTGAAGCTTTCTTT
CASSSQGGKLTEAFF
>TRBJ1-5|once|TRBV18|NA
TGTGCCAGCTCACCACCGAGTGGCGGGGCAAATAGCAATCAGCCCCAGCATTTT
CASSPPSGGANSNQPQHF
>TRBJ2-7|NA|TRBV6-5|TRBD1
TGTGCCAGCAGTTACAGGGGACAGGGTAACGAGCAGTACTTC
CASSYRGQGNEQYF
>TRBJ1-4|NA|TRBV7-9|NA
TGTGCCAGCAGCTTCGGGGAACTGGCTAATGAAAAACTGTTTTTT
CASSFGELANEKLFF
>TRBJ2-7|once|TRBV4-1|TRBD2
TGCGCCAGCAGCTATACTAGCGGGGGGGCCTACGAGCAGTACTTC
CASSYTSGGAYEQYF